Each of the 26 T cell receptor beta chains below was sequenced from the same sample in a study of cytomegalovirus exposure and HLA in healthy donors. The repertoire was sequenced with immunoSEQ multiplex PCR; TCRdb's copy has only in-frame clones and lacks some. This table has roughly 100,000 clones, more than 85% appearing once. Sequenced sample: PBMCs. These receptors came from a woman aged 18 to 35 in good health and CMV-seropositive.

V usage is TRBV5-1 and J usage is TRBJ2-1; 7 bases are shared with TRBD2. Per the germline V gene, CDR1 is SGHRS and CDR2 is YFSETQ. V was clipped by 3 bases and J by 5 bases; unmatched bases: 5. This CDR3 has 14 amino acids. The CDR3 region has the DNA TGCGCCAGCAGCTCTAGCGGACCCCACAATGAGCAGTTCTTC. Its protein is CASSSSGPHNEQFF.

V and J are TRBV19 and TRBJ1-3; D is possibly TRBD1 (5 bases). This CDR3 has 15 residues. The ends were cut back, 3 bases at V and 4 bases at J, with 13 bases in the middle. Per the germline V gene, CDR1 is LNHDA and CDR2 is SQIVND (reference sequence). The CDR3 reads CASSMGQNLGNTIYF. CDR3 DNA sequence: TGTGCCAGTAGTATGGGGCAGAACTTAGGAAACACCATATATTTT.

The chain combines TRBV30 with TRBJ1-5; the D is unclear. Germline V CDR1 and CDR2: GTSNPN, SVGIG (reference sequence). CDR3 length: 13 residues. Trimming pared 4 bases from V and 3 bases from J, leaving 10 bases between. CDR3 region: CAWTWANNQPQHF. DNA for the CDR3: TGTGCCTGGACGTGGGCGAACAATCAGCCCCAGCATTTT.

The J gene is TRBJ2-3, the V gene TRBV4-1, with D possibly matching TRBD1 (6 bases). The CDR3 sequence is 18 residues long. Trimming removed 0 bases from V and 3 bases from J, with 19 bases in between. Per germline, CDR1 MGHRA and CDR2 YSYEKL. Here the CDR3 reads CASSQEGYRAVRTDTQYF. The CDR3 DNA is TGCGCCAGCAGCCAAGAAGGCTACAGGGCGGTTCGGACAGATACGCAGTATTTT.

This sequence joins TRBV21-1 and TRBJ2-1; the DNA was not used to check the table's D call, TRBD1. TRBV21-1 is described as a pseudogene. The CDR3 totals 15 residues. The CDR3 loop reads CASSRGTGTYNEQFF. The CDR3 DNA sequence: TGTGCCAGCAGCAGAGGGACAGGGACCTACAATGAGCAGTTCTTC.

The CDR3 protein is CASTNNYEQYF. For the CDR3, the DNA is TGTGCCAGCACCAACAACTACGAGCAGTACTTC. The chain carries TRBV7-9 and TRBJ2-7; D is ambiguous. V dropped 7 bases and J dropped 3 bases, with 7 bases sitting between them. Germline values: CDR1 SEHNR, CDR2 FQNEAQ (reference sequence). The CDR3 totals 11 residues.

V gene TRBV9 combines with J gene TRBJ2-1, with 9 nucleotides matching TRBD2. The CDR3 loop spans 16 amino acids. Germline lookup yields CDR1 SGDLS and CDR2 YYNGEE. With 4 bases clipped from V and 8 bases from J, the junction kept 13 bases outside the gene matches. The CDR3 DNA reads TGTGCCAGCAGCCCCAGATCCGGGACTAGCTTCGATGAGCAGTTCTTC. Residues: CASSPRSGTSFDEQFF. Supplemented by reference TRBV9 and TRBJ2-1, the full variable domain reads DSGVTQTPKHLITATGQRVTLRCSPRSGDLSVYWYQQSLDQGLQFLIQYYNGEERAKGNILERFSAQQFPDLHSELNLSSLELGDSALYFCASSPRSGTSFDEQFFGPGTRLTVL.

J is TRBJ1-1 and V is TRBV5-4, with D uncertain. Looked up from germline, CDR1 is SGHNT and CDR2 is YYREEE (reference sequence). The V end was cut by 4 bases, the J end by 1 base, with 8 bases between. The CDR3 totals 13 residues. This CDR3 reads CASSNRQNTEAFF. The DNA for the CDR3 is TGTGCCAGCAGCAACCGACAGAACACTGAAGCTTTCTTT.

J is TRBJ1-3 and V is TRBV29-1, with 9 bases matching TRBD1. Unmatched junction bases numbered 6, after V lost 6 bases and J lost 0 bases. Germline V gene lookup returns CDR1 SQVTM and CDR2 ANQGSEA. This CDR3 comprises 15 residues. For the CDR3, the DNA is TGCAGCGTCCTCAACAGGGGGCCCTCTGGAAACACCATATATTTT. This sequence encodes CSVLNRGPSGNTIYF.

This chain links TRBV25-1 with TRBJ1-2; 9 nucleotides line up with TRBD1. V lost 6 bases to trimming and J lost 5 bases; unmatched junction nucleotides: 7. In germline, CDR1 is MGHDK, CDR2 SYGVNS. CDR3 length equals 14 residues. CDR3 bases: TGTGCCAGCAGCCCACAGGGGGCCCGGTATGGCTACACCTTC. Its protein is CASSPQGARYGYTF.

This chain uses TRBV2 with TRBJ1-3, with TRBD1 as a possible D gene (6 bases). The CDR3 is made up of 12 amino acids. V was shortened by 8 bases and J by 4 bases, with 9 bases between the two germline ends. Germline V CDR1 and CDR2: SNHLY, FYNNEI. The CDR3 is CASQTGGNTIYF. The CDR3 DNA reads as TGTGCCAGCCAGACAGGAGGAAACACCATATATTTT.

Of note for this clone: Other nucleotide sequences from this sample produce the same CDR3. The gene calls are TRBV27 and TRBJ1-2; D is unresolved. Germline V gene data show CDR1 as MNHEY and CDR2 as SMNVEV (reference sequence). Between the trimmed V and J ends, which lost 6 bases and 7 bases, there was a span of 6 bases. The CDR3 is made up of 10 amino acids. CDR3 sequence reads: CASSLRGYTF. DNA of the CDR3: TGTGCCAGCAGCCTGCGTGGCTACACCTTC.

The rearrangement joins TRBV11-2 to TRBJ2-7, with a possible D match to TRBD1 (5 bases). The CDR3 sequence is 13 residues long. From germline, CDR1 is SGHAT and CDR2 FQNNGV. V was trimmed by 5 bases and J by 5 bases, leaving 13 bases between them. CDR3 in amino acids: CASSQTPRDEQYF. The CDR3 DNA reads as TGTGCCAGCAGCCAGACTCCCAGGGACGAGCAGTACTTC.

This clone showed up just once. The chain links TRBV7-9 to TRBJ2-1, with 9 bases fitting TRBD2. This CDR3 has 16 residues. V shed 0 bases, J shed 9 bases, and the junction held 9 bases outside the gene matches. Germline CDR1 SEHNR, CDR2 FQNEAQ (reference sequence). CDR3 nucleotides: TGTGCCAGCAGCTTAGCGACCGGGACTAGCCGGCTTGAGCAGTTCTTC. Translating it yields CASSLATGTSRLEQFF.

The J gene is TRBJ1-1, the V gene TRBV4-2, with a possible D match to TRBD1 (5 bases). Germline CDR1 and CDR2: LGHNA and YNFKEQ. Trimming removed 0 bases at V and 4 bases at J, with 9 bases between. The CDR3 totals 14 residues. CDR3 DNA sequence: TGTGCCAGCAGCCAAGAGGCGGGGCTCACTGAAGCTTTCTTT. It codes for CASSQEAGLTEAFF.

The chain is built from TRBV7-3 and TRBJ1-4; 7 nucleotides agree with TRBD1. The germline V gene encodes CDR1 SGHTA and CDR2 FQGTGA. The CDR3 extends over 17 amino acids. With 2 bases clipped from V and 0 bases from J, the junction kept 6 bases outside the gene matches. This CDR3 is CASSLDRVLATNEKLFF. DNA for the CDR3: TGTGCCAGCAGCTTAGACAGGGTCCTTGCAACTAATGAAAAACTGTTTTTT. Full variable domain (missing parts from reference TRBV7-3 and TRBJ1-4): GAGVSQTPSNKVTEKGKYVELRCDPISGHTALYWYRQSLGQGPEFLIYFQGTGAADDSGLPNDRFFAVRPEGSVSTLKIQRTERGDSAVYLCASSLDRVLATNEKLFFGSGTQLSVL.

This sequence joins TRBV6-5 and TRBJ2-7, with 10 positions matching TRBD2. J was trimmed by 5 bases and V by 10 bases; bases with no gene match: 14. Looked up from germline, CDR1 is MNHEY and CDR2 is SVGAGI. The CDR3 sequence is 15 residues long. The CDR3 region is CATALEAGGTNEQYF. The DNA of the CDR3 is TGTGCCACCGCCTTGGAAGCGGGGGGGACTAACGAGCAGTACTTC.

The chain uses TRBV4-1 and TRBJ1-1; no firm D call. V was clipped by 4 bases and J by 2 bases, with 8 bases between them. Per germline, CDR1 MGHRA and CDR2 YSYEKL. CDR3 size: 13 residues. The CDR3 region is CASSPQINTEAFF. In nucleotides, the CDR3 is TGCGCCAGCAGCCCACAGATTAACACTGAAGCTTTCTTT.

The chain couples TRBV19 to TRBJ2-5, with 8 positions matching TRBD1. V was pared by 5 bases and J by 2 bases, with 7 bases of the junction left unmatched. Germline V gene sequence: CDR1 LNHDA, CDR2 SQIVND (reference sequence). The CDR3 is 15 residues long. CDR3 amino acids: CASSPRDRMQETQYF. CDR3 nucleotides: TGTGCCAGTAGTCCGCGGGACAGGATGCAAGAGACCCAGTACTTC.

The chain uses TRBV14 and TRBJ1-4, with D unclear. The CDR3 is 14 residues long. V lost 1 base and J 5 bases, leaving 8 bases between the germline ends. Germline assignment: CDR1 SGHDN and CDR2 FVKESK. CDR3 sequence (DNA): TGTGCCAGCAGCCAAGTGGAGAAAAATGAAAAACTGTTTTTT. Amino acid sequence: CASSQVEKNEKLFF. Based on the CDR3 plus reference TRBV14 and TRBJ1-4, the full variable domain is EAGVTQFPSHSVIEKGQTVTLRCDPISGHDNLYWYRRVMGKEIKFLLHFVKESKQDESGMPNNRFLAERTGGTYSTLKVQPAELEDSGVYFCASSQVEKNEKLFFGSGTQLSVL.

The CDR3 sequence: CAIRHLNTEAFF. The CDR3 DNA sequence: TGTGCCATCCGACATTTGAACACTGAAGCTTTCTTT. The chain recombines TRBV10-3 with TRBJ1-1; no reliable D call. Germline CDR1 ENHRY, CDR2 SYGVKD. V shed 8 bases and J shed 0 bases, with 7 bases lying between them. The CDR3 is made up of 12 amino acids.

CDR3 in DNA: TGTGCCAGCAGCTTAGCGCCGACAGGGGCGCTTGGTGAGCAGTTCTTC. Encoded protein: CASSLAPTGALGEQFF. V usage is TRBV7-8 and J usage is TRBJ2-1; the match to TRBD1 covers 8 bases. Losses at the gene ends were 0 bases for V and 9 bases for J; bases not matched to a gene: 10. The CDR3 has 16 amino acids. Germline-derived CDR1 and CDR2 are SGHVS and FQNEAQ.

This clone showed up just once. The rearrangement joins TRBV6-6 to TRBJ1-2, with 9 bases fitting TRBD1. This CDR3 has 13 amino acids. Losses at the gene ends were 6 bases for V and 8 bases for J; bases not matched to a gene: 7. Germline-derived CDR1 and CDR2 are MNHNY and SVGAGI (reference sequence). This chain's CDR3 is CASRRTGGDGYTF. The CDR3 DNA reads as TGTGCCAGCAGACGAACAGGGGGCGACGGCTACACCTTC.

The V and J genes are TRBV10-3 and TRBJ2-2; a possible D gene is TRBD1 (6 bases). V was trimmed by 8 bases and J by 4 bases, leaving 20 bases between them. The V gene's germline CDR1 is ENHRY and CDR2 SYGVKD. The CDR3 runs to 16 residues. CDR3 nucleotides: TGTGCCATCTCCCCGTATCAGGGGTTAGGCACCGGGGAGCTGTTTTTT. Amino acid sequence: CAISPYQGLGTGELFF.

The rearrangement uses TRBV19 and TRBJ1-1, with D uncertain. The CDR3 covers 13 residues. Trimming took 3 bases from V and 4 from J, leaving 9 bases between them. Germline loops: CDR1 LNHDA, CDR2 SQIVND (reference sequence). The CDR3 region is CASSIGVSTEAFF. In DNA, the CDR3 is TGTGCCAGTAGTATCGGGGTGAGCACTGAAGCTTTCTTT.

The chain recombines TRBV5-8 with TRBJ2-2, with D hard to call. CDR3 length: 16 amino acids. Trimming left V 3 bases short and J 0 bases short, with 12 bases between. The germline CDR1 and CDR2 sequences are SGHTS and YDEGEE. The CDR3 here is CASSYRIQPNTGELFF. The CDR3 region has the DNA TGTGCCAGCAGCTACCGGATACAGCCGAACACCGGGGAGCTGTTTTTT. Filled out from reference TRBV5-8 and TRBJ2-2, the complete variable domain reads EAGVTQSPTHLIKTRGQQATLRCSPISGHTSVYWYQQALGLGLQFLLWYDEGEERNRGNFPPRFSGRQFPNYSSELNVNALELEDSALYLCASSYRIQPNTGELFFGEGSRLTVL.